This TCR beta chain was documented in a study of monozygotic twins with inflammatory bowel disease. Study conclusions and caveats: Patient repertoires may have gained variability from differing immunosuppressive treatments. In these data, no single strong IBD-associated signal or clonotype received support. Healthy co-twins showed greater TCRbeta diversity (inverse Simpson) than IBD patients.

Germline lookup yields CDR1 SGHVS and CDR2 FNYEAQ. The CDR3 is made up of 18 amino acids. Note on this clonotype: The antigen remains undetermined.

TCRdb processed the 5' RACE reads again and assigns one entry to each CDR3 protein, with no DNA. This repertoire comprises approximately 400,000 distinct CDR3 sequences; its ten largest clones make up about 2.6%. The sample comprised blood. This clonotype was sampled from a human donor with ulcerative colitis or Crohn's disease, or a healthy co-twin of an affected twin (not recorded which). The J gene is TRBJ2-3, the V gene TRBV7-6; TCRdb calls TRBD1, which cannot be checked without DNA. CDR3 loop: CASSPTRFGQGIGDTQYF.